The clone carrying this TCR beta chain was observed once. This sample stems from a study of blood T cell repertoires in COVID-19. Study-level background: Material from acute and convalescent COVID-19 was sourced from the United States, Italy and Spain. From T cells, B-cell-depleted T cells, or PBMCs came the material, which was cDNA or gDNA.

Source study methods: Reference gene primer amplification in the assay estimated nucleated cell counts. Profiled with immunoSEQ multiplex PCR; TCRdb holds only in-frame clones, not every one. D and trimming come from the DNA, and the V and J calls and clone size come from that table. The sample shows 90,000 or so clones, approximately 89% of them seen only once. Per the germline V gene, CDR1 is LNHDA and CDR2 is SQIVND (reference sequence). The CDR3 has 14 amino acids. With 8 bases removed from V and 6 bases from J, the gap between germline ends came to 19 bases. The sequence derives from a man older than 75 with acute or convalescent COVID-19. Material for sequencing was peripheral blood. V usage is TRBV19 and J usage is TRBJ2-5; the D gene is possibly TRBD2 (5 bases). The DNA of the CDR3 is TGTGCCAGTGAGTCGGTGGGAGTCAGGAAGACCCAGTACTTC. Its protein product is CASESVGVRKTQYF.